This T cell receptor beta chain was sequenced during a study of T cell responses to AZD1222 COVID-19 vaccine. Sequencing was performed with immunoSEQ multiplex PCR; in TCRdb, only in-frame clones are kept and a portion is missing. Of some 130,000 clones in the sample, more than 85% are singletons; the top ten hold approximately 0.85%. The CDR3 sequence is 14 residues long. Germline CDR1 is MNHEY and CDR2 is SMNVEV (reference sequence). The V and J ends lost 2 bases and 2 bases respectively, with 9 bases between them. This specimen was peripheral blood, taken on day 0 of AZD1222 vaccination. The TCR sequence derives from an adult in good health. The rearrangement uses TRBV27 and TRBJ1-2; D is uncertain. CDR3 sequence (DNA): TGTGCCAGCAGTTTAGCGATGGGGAACTATGGCTACACCTTC. It translates to CASSLAMGNYGYTF.